Shown below are 23 T cell receptor beta chains from a single sample sequenced in a study of T cell responses to AZD1222 COVID-19 vaccine (dated by TCRdb to about 2021). In light of the paper, this sample's time point label describes: about 28 days (+/-7) after the second vaccine dose. The library came from the immunoSEQ multiplex PCR assay. TCRdb carries this immuneACCESS record with in-frame sequences only. Its versions omit some clonotypes, under half of them owing to an unresolved V gene in the studies checked, with the rest unexplained. Across this sample there are about 180,000 clones, with roughly 88% seen only once. The top ten clones comprise under 14% of the sample. Sequences were derived from peripheral blood, sampled 28 days after the second AZD1222 dose. Receptors were obtained from an adult who received the AZD1222 COVID-19 vaccine.

In its sample, this clone was seen a few times. V and J are TRBV11-2 and TRBJ2-7; 11 bases match TRBD2. The J segment lost 8 bases and the V segment lost 0 bases, leaving 12 bases of the junction unmatched. This CDR3 is built from 17 residues. Germline CDR1 and CDR2: SGHAT and FQNNGV. CDR3 region: CASSLDRWVRLAGKQYF. The CDR3 DNA reads TGTGCCAGCAGCTTAGATAGATGGGTCAGACTAGCGGGGAAGCAGTACTTC. Complete variable domain (other parts from reference TRBV11-2 and TRBJ2-7): EAGVAQSPRYKIIEKRQSVAFWCNPISGHATLYWYQQILGQGPKLLIQFQNNGVVDDSQLPKDRFSAERLKGVDSTLKIQPAKLEDSAVYLCASSLDRWVRLAGKQYFGPGTRLTVT.

The rearrangement joins TRBV15 to TRBJ1-5; maybe TRBD1 (6 bases). Germline CDR1 and CDR2: LNHNV and YYDKDF (reference sequence). Trimming took 1 base from V and 1 from J, leaving 11 bases between them. The CDR3 is 16 amino acids. Written as DNA, the CDR3 is TGTGCCACCAGCAGAGTTACAGGGTGGAGCAATCAGCCCCAGCATTTT. The encoded protein is CATSRVTGWSNQPQHF.

This rearrangement joins TRBV19 to TRBJ1-6; D might be TRBD1 (5 bases). The V end lost 3 bases, the J end lost 0 bases, and 9 bases lay between the germline ends. CDR3 length: 16 residues. Germline CDR1 is LNHDA and CDR2 is SQIVND (reference sequence). CDR3 coding DNA: TGTGCCAGTAGTATGAGGGGTAGCTCCTATAATTCACCCCTCCACTTT. This gives the protein CASSMRGSSYNSPLHF.

The chain recombines TRBV9 with TRBJ2-5; 7 nucleotides agree with TRBD2. The germline V gene encodes CDR1 SGDLS and CDR2 YYNGEE. CDR3 length equals 15 residues. With 2 bases clipped from V and 5 bases from J, the junction kept 9 bases outside the gene matches. The CDR3 region is CASSVLGGIRETQYF. In DNA, the CDR3 is TGTGCCAGCAGCGTCCTGGGGGGGATACGGGAGACCCAGTACTTC.

The rearrangement links TRBV2 to TRBJ2-6; TRBD1 aligns across 8 bases. V gave up 3 bases and J gave up 0 bases; unmatched junction bases: 1. The CDR3 is 16 amino acids. The V gene's germline CDR1 is SNHLY and CDR2 FYNNEI. CDR3 amino acids: CASSEDRASGANVLTF. CDR3 coding DNA: TGTGCCAGCAGTGAGGACAGGGCCTCTGGGGCCAACGTCCTGACTTTC.

V usage is TRBV29-1 and J usage is TRBJ1-4, with D maybe TRBD1 (6 bases). From germline, CDR1 is SQVTM and CDR2 ANQGSEA. The V gene lost 4 bases and the J gene lost 7 bases, with 13 bases spanning the gap. This CDR3 is 13 amino acids long. CDR3 nucleotides: TGCAGCGTTGCGGGGGCGCCGGGTGAAAAACTGTTTTTT. Its translation is CSVAGAPGEKLFF.

The V call is TRBV11-2, the J call TRBJ2-3; 10 bases align to TRBD2. The junction had 6 bases not matched to a gene; V was cut back by 5 bases and J by 4 bases. Germline V gene data show CDR1 as SGHAT and CDR2 as FQNNGV. CDR3 length equals 15 residues. CDR3 protein: CASSRLAGNSDTQYF. In DNA form, the CDR3 reads TGTGCCAGCAGCCGACTAGCGGGCAATTCAGATACGCAGTATTTT.

The rearrangement joins TRBV18 to TRBJ2-1; the match to TRBD2 covers 7 bases. Germline CDR1 and CDR2: KGHSH and LQKENI. There are 14 residues in the CDR3. V trimming: 5 bases; J trimming: 8 bases; junction bases outside the gene matches: 9. CDR3 sequence: CASSFYARGDEQFF. In nucleotides, the CDR3 is TGTGCCAGCTCATTTTATGCCCGGGGGGATGAGCAGTTCTTC.

The J gene is TRBJ2-2, the V gene TRBV3-1 (or the pseudogene TRBV3-2), with a weak D call TRBD1 (5 bases). CDR3 size: 14 residues. V was trimmed by 1 base and J by 3 bases, leaving 6 bases between them. From germline, CDR1 is LGHDT and CDR2 YNNKEL (reference sequence). CDR3 residues: CASSQGTYTGELFF. CDR3 coding DNA: TGTGCCAGCAGCCAAGGGACATACACCGGGGAGCTGTTTTTT.

The chain employs TRBV2 and TRBJ2-1, with 8 bases fitting TRBD1. With V trimmed by 4 bases and J by 2 bases, 1 base remained unmatched. This CDR3 has 14 residues. Germline CDR1 reads SNHLY; CDR2 reads FYNNEI. CDR3 amino acids: CASSGGQAYNEQFF. DNA for the CDR3: TGTGCCAGCAGTGGGGGACAGGCCTACAATGAGCAGTTCTTC.

The chain couples TRBV10-3 to TRBJ1-6; the match to TRBD1 covers 9 bases. Unmatched junction bases numbered 9, after V lost 10 bases and J lost 8 bases. CDR3 length equals 14 residues. The V gene's germline CDR1 is ENHRY and CDR2 SYGVKD. The CDR3 here is CATTPRDRDSPLHF. The CDR3 nucleotides are TGTGCCACTACTCCTCGGGACAGGGATTCACCCCTCCACTTT.

The chain couples TRBV29-1 to TRBJ1-1; possibly TRBD1 for D (6 bases). Trimming removed 2 bases at V and 4 bases at J, with 14 bases between. The germline V gene encodes CDR1 SQVTM and CDR2 ANQGSEA. The CDR3 is 14 residues long. This chain's CDR3 is CSVELDRKITEAFF. The CDR3 bases are TGCAGCGTTGAACTTGACAGGAAGATCACTGAAGCTTTCTTT.

This clone appeared a few times. The CDR3 sequence: CASSLGSSYGYTF. The CDR3 nucleotides are TGTGCCAGCAGCTTAGGTTCCAGCTATGGCTACACCTTC. This chain connects TRBV7-9 to TRBJ1-2; the D is unclear. CDR1 and CDR2 (germline): SEHNR, FQNEAQ (reference sequence). V lost 1 base, J lost 4 bases, and 7 bases lay in between. The CDR3 covers 13 residues.

This chain uses TRBV19 with TRBJ2-1; TRBD1 is a possible D gene (6 bases). Trimming removed 5 bases at V and 8 bases at J, with 22 bases between. Germline V gene lookup returns CDR1 LNHDA and CDR2 SQIVND (reference sequence). The CDR3 is made up of 16 amino acids. The CDR3 here is CASSARRQVDAHEQFF. CDR3 nucleotide sequence: TGTGCCAGTAGTGCTCGACGACAGGTGGACGCCCATGAGCAGTTCTTC.

The chain joins TRBV19 to TRBJ1-6; the match to TRBD1 covers 9 bases. Germline-derived CDR1 and CDR2 are LNHDA and SQIVND (reference sequence). The CDR3 spans 14 residues. J gave up 7 bases and V 5 bases, and 3 bases lay outside the gene matches. CDR3 DNA: TGTGCCAGTAGTGAGGACAGGGGCAATTCACCCCTCCACTTT. This sequence encodes CASSEDRGNSPLHF.

This chain uses TRBV6-6 with TRBJ2-7; the match to TRBD2 covers 8 bases. V was pared by 0 bases and J by 3 bases, with 4 bases of the junction left unmatched. This CDR3 has 15 amino acids. In germline, CDR1 is MNHNY, CDR2 SVGAGI (reference sequence). CDR3 amino acids: CASSYSIGGDYEQYF. CDR3 DNA sequence: TGTGCCAGCAGTTACTCTATCGGGGGGGACTACGAGCAGTACTTC.

This chain uses TRBV9 with TRBJ2-1, with D possibly matching TRBD2 (6 bases). V was trimmed by 3 bases and J by 8 bases, leaving 18 bases between them. The germline CDR1 and CDR2 sequences are SGDLS and YYNGEE. This CDR3 contains 15 residues. CDR3 sequence (DNA): TGTGCCAGCAGCGCGGTGGCTAGCGATAGTGATGAGCAGTTCTTC. Translated, it gives CASSAVASDSDEQFF.

The chain has TRBV10-3 and TRBJ2-7, with D unresolved. CDR3 length: 12 amino acids. CDR1 is ENHRY and CDR2 is SYGVKD in the germline V gene. Trimming took 3 bases from V and 5 from J, leaving 8 bases between them. The CDR3 DNA follows: TGTGCCATCAGTGATCTGACCCACGAGCAGTACTTC. It codes for CAISDLTHEQYF.

The chain combines TRBV6-2 or TRBV6-3 with TRBJ2-2, with a tentative D call TRBD1 (6 bases). Germline V gene sequence: CDR1 MNHEY, CDR2 SVGEGT. Trimming shortened V by 6 bases and J by 4 bases, and 9 bases separated the two germline ends. The CDR3 has 13 amino acids. CDR3 DNA sequence: TGTGCCAGCAGCCGGACAGCCACCGGGGAGCTGTTTTTT. Protein sequence: CASSRTATGELFF.

The V gene is TRBV7-2, the J gene TRBJ1-5; 7 bases line up with TRBD1. Trimming cost V 2 bases and J 5 bases; bases outside gene matches: 15. CDR3 length: 18 residues. Germline values: CDR1 SGHTA, CDR2 FQGNSA. CDR3 in amino acids: CASSLPRHRGEGYQPQHF. DNA for the CDR3: TGTGCCAGCAGCTTACCCCGTCACAGGGGCGAAGGGTATCAGCCCCAGCATTTT.

This sequence joins TRBV6-6 and TRBJ1-5; perhaps TRBD1 as D (6 bases). The CDR3 contains 15 residues. Germline V gene lookup returns CDR1 MNHNY and CDR2 SVGAGI (reference sequence). V gave up 0 bases and J gave up 5 bases, with 11 bases separating them. The CDR3 loop reads CASSYSGGADQPQHF. For the CDR3, the DNA is TGTGCCAGCAGTTACTCTGGGGGGGCAGATCAGCCCCAGCATTTT.

The V and J genes are TRBV7-2 and TRBJ1-5; TRBD1 aligns across 9 bases. The CDR3 extends over 15 amino acids. The V and J ends lost 3 bases and 5 bases, in that order; junction bases with no gene match: 5. CDR1 is SGHTA and CDR2 is FQGNSA in the germline V gene. CDR3 coding DNA: TGTGCCAGCAGCTTGGGACAGGGAAGGGATCAGCCCCAGCATTTT. Translated: CASSLGQGRDQPQHF.

Turning to this clone: This sample also contains other DNA sequences that code for the same CDR3. The gene calls are TRBV5-6 and TRBJ2-6; no firm D call. The CDR3 is made up of 13 amino acids. Germline CDR1 and CDR2: SGHDT and YYEEEE. The V end lost 5 bases, the J end lost 1 base, and 4 bases lay between the germline ends. The CDR3 here is CASSLSGANVLTF. The CDR3 DNA follows: TGTGCCAGCAGTTTATCTGGGGCCAACGTCCTGACTTTC.